Listed below are T cell receptor beta chains from one sample, sequenced in a study of cytomegalovirus exposure and HLA in healthy donors. Data came from immunoSEQ multiplex PCR; TCRdb stores just in-frame clones and leaves some out. The sample lists roughly 73,000 clones; about 80% were seen once. Sequencing input: PBMCs. All receptors come from a man in his forties in good health and CMV-seronegative. CDR3s include the opening cysteine and the closing phenylalanine or tryptophan. The D gene is left open where the match is weak. Rows may omit the clone size; those that give it use once, few, many or a size class.

j_call v_call clone_size d_call cdr3_aa cdr3_nt
TRBJ2-1 TRBV4-1 - - CACSHPDRIGGNEQFF TGCGCCTGCAGCCATCCCGACAGAATAGGTGGGAATGAGCAGTTCTTC
TRBJ2-2 TRBV5-1 - - CASSPPGQLKNTGELFF TGCGCCAGCAGCCCTCCGGGACAACTAAAGAACACCGGGGAGCTGTTTTTT
TRBJ1-6 TRBV6-5 - - CASGSVADYNSPLHF TGTGCCAGCGGTTCGGTGGCGGATTATAATTCACCCCTCCACTTT
TRBJ1-1 TRBV18 - - CASSPGQPYGDTEAFF TGTGCCAGCTCACCTGGACAGCCCTATGGGGACACTGAAGCTTTCTTT
TRBJ1-4 TRBV6-5 - - CATSRVTNEKLFF TGTGCCACCTCGAGAGTAACTAATGAAAAACTGTTTTTT
TRBJ1-2 TRBV19 - TRBD1 CATQADRGFYGYTF TGTGCTACCCAGGCCGACAGGGGGTTCTATGGCTACACCTTC
TRBJ1-2 TRBV5-1 - - CASSLGGPNYGYTF TGCGCCAGCAGCTTGGGGGGGCCTAACTATGGCTACACCTTC
TRBJ1-2 TRBV6-1 - - CANPPPDSNYGYTF TGTGCCAATCCACCACCCGACAGTAACTATGGCTACACCTTC
TRBJ2-5 TRBV7-2 once TRBD2 CASSRIASGSFGAGQYF TGTGCCAGCAGCAGAATTGCTAGCGGGAGCTTTGGTGCTGGCCAGTACTTC
TRBJ1-1 TRBV6-5 - - CASRLQVFNTEAFF TGTGCCAGCAGACTACAGGTCTTCAACACTGAAGCTTTCTTT
TRBJ2-7 TRBV13 - TRBD1 CASSPRGTGGPLSYEQYF TGTGCCAGCAGCCCACGTGGGACAGGGGGTCCCCTCTCCTACGAGCAGTACTTC
TRBJ2-7 TRBV27 - - CASSVGGSYEQYF TGTGCCAGCTCCGTGGGGGGTTCCTACGAGCAGTACTTC
TRBJ1-3 TRBV6-1 few - CASSVAGKGGNTIYF TGTGCCAGCAGTGTGGCAGGGAAAGGTGGAAACACCATATATTTT
TRBJ2-2 TRBV19 - TRBD1 CASRFRTGGFGELFF TGTGCCAGTAGATTTCGGACAGGGGGCTTCGGGGAGCTGTTTTTT
TRBJ2-3 TRBV6-1 once TRBD2 CASSEMGRANLGTDTQYF TGTGCCAGCAGTGAGATGGGGAGGGCAAATCTAGGCACAGATACGCAGTATTTT
TRBJ1-6 TRBV30 - - CAWSWVEGDTLHF TGTGCCTGGAGTTGGGTAGAGGGGGACACCCTCCACTTT
TRBJ1-2 TRBV7-6 - TRBD1 CASSGVQGAGYGYTF TGTGCCAGCAGCGGAGTACAGGGGGCCGGCTATGGCTACACCTTC
TRBJ2-1 TRBV25-1 - - CASSETGSSYNEQFF TGTGCCAGCAGTGAAACCGGGAGTTCCTACAATGAGCAGTTCTTC
TRBJ2-1 TRBV5-1 - - CASSLRQFRGNEQFF TGCGCCAGCAGCTTGAGGCAATTCCGGGGCAATGAGCAGTTCTTC
TRBJ2-7 TRBV5-1 few TRBD1 CASSLGQGRAYEQYF TGCGCCAGCAGCCTCGGACAGGGGAGGGCCTACGAGCAGTACTTC
TRBJ1-1 TRBV19 - - CASSIPRATEAFF TGTGCCAGTAGTATTCCCAGGGCCACTGAAGCTTTCTTT
TRBJ1-1 TRBV6-6 - - CASSPLVRVTEAFF TGTGCCAGCAGCCCGTTAGTCAGGGTAACTGAAGCTTTCTTT
TRBJ1-1 TRBV7-9 once - CSSSLRNTEAFF TGTTCCAGCAGTCTGCGCAACACTGAAGCTTTCTTT
TRBJ2-3 TRBV6-5 - - CASRNADTQYF TGTGCCAGCAGAAACGCGGATACGCAGTATTTT
TRBJ2-4 TRBV5-4 - - CASSFTGTLKNIQYF TGTGCCAGCAGCTTTACCGGGACACTGAAAAACATTCAGTACTTC
TRBJ2-5 TRBV6-6 - - CASNPGGETQYF TGTGCCAGCAACCCAGGGGGGGAGACCCAGTACTTC
TRBJ1-3 TRBV27 - - CASSLSLGLSGNTIYF TGTGCCAGCAGTTTATCACTTGGACTCTCTGGAAACACCATATATTTT
TRBJ1-4 TRBV11-2 - - CASSLNGRGWEKLFF TGTGCCAGCAGCTTAAATGGGCGGGGATGGGAAAAACTGTTTTTT
TRBJ1-1 TRBV5-1 - - CASSYGQNTEAFF TGCGCCAGCTCTTACGGACAGAACACTGAAGCTTTCTTT
TRBJ2-6 TRBV7-9 - - CASSTPQSPLCPGANVLTF TGTGCCAGCAGCACACCTCAATCCCCCCTTTGTCCTGGGGCCAACGTCCTGACTTTC
TRBJ1-1 TRBV27 - - CASSPWANTEAFF TGTGCCAGCAGCCCCTGGGCCAACACTGAAGCTTTCTTT
TRBJ2-1 TRBV12-5 once TRBD2 CASASVRGVNEQFF TGTGCTAGTGCCTCTGTGCGGGGGGTCAATGAGCAGTTCTTC
TRBJ2-3 TRBV5-1 - - CASSLEGIWRKDRRGQYF TGCGCCAGCAGCTTGGAGGGTATCTGGCGGAAAGATAGAAGGGGGCAGTATTTT
TRBJ2-7 TRBV27 once TRBD1 CASRSPRDRAYEQYF TGTGCCAGCAGATCACCAAGGGACAGGGCCTACGAGCAGTACTTC
TRBJ2-5 TRBV4-1 once TRBD1 CASSHAGTEQETQYF TGCGCCAGCAGCCATGCCGGGACAGAGCAAGAGACCCAGTACTTC
TRBJ1-2 TRBV5-1 - - CASSFRPASDGYTF TGCGCCAGCAGCTTTCGTCCCGCGTCCGATGGCTACACCTTC
TRBJ2-2 TRBV6-4 - - CASSGAGGSGTGELFF TGTGCCAGCAGTGGTGCAGGGGGGTCCGGCACCGGGGAGCTGTTTTTT
TRBJ2-6 TRBV7-9 - TRBD1 CASSFPAGGSSGANVLTF TGTGCCAGCAGCTTTCCGGCAGGGGGCTCCTCTGGGGCCAACGTCCTGACTTTC
TRBJ2-1 TRBV9 - TRBD2 CASSGSSGLYNEQFF TGTGCCAGCAGCGGCAGTAGCGGGCTTTACAATGAGCAGTTCTTC
TRBJ2-3 TRBV6-5 few - CASSYGQLTDTQYF TGTGCCAGCAGTTACGGGCAACTCACAGATACGCAGTATTTT
TRBJ2-5 TRBV5-4 - TRBD2 CASSLSQRGRLETQYF TGTGCCAGCAGCTTGAGTCAGCGGGGGCGCCTAGAGACCCAGTACTTC
TRBJ1-1 TRBV7-7 few - CASSSPGGSGKDWTEAFF TGTGCTAGCAGCTCCCCCGGGGGGTCAGGGAAGGATTGGACTGAAGCTTTCTTT
TRBJ2-3 TRBV6-5 - - CASSLRTITDTQYF TGTGCCAGCAGTTTGCGGACTATAACAGATACGCAGTATTTT
TRBJ1-2 TRBV15 - - CATSNRNYGYTF TGTGCCACCAGCAATCGGAACTATGGCTACACCTTC
TRBJ1-2 TRBV7-2 - TRBD1 CASRRNTGGGGYTF TGTGCCAGCAGGAGAAATACAGGGGGAGGGGGCTACACCTTC
TRBJ2-7 TRBV10-3 - TRBD1 CAISESIQGAQGEQYF TGTGCCATCAGTGAGTCGATTCAGGGGGCCCAGGGCGAGCAGTACTTC
TRBJ1-2 TRBV11-2 - TRBD1 CASSLDRQGEGCTF TGTGCCAGCAGCTTAGATCGACAGGGAGAGGGCTGCACCTTC
TRBJ2-7 TRBV30 - - CASRQEFHYEQYF TGTGCCAGCAGACAGGAGTTTCATTACGAGCAGTACTTC
TRBJ1-1 TRBV7-9 once - CSSSYERTEAFF TGTTCCAGCAGCTACGAGCGCACTGAAGCTTTCTTT
TRBJ1-2 TRBV4-3 - - CASRQDRLANYGYTF TGCGCCAGCAGACAAGACCGTTTAGCTAACTATGGCTACACCTTC
TRBJ2-1 TRBV2 - TRBD1 CASSEMGQYNEQFF TGTGCCAGCAGTGAAATGGGACAGTACAATGAGCAGTTCTTC
TRBJ1-4 TRBV19 - TRBD1 CASALQGAQTNEKLFF TGTGCCAGCGCCCTACAGGGGGCGCAAACTAATGAAAAACTGTTTTTT
TRBJ2-5 TRBV10-2 - - CASSQGGSETQYF TGCGCCAGCAGCCAGGGGGGATCCGAGACCCAGTACTTC
TRBJ2-5 TRBV7-8 - - CASSFSRSQETQYF TGTGCCAGCAGCTTTTCCCGGAGTCAAGAGACCCAGTACTTC
TRBJ2-1 TRBV5-8 - TRBD1 CASSYGQGKGEQFF TGTGCCAGCAGCTATGGACAGGGGAAAGGTGAGCAGTTCTTC
TRBJ1-2 TRBV7-9 - - CASSSQGYGYTF TGTGCCAGCAGCTCCCAGGGGTATGGCTACACCTTC
TRBJ2-7 TRBV7-7 - - CASSLRGRSEQYF TGTGCTAGCAGCTTACGGGGTCGCTCCGAGCAGTACTTC